The T cell receptor (beta chain) described here comes from a study of T cell repertoires in cytomegalovirus infection. The wider study: Indicated by public TCR beta signatures were CMV infection and matching HLA type. Broader study findings: Identification of carriers of CMV plus the relevant HLA was performed using cumulative public TCR beta family frequency. HLA-C-restricted CMV clonotypes gave the most frequent clonotype in two of eight donors.

Trimming took 4 bases from V and 12 from J; bases not matched to a gene: 13. Per germline, CDR1 SGHNT and CDR2 YYREEE (reference sequence). There are 14 residues in the CDR3. As concerns this clonotype: Its antigen is undetermined.

One entry per CDR3 protein, called by TCRdb with MiXCR from the reads. The sample records hundreds of thousands of distinct CDR3 sequences, 30% to 35% being singletons. The chain carries TRBV5-4 and TRBJ2-1, with TRBD1 identical over 7 bases. This specimen was cultured PBMCs, taken from culture after CMV antigen stimulation. The clonotype comes from a human donor in good health (CMV status not recorded). Some clones in this sample may be carry-over from other donors' samples. The CDR3 sequence is CASSVRDRGLGQFF. The CDR3 DNA reads as TGTGCCAGCAGCGTCAGGGACAGAGGTCTTGGGCAGTTCTTC.